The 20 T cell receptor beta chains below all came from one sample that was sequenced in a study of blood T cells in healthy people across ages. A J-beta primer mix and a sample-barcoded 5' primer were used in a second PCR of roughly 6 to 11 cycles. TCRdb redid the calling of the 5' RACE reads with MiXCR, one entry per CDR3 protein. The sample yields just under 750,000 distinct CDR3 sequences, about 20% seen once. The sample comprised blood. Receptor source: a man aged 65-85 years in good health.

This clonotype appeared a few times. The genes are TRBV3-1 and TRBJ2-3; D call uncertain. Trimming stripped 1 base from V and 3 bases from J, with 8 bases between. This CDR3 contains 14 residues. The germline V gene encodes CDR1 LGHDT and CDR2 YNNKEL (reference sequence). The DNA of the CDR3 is TGTGCCAGCAGCCAAGTCCCTGAGACAGATACGCAGTATTTT. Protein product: CASSQVPETDTQYF.

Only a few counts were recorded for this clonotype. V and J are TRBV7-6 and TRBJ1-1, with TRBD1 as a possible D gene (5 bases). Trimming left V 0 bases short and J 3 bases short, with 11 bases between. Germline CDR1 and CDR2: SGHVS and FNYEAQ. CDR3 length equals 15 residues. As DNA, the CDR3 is TGTGCCAGCAGCTTAGCAGGGGAGTTTTACACTGAAGCTTTCTTT. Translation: CASSLAGEFYTEAFF. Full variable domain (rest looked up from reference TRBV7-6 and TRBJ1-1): GAGVSQSPRYKVTKRGQDVALRCDPISGHVSLYWYRQALGQGPEFLTYFNYEAQQDKSGLPNDRFSAERPEGSISTLTIQRTEQRDSAMYRCASSLAGEFYTEAFFGQGTRLTVV.

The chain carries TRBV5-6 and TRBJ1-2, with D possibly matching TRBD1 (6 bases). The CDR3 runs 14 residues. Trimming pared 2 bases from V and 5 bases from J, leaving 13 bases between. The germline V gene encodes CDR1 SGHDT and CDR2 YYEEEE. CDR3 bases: TGTGCCAGCAGCTTAAGGACAGAGACGTATGGCTACACCTTC. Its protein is CASSLRTETYGYTF.

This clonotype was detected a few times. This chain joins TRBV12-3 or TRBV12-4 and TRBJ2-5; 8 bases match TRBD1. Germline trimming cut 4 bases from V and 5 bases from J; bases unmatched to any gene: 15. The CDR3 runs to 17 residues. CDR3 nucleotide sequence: TGTGCCAGCAGTTCCCCCGACAGGGGTATTCGTCGGGAGACCCAGTACTTC. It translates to CASSSPDRGIRRETQYF.

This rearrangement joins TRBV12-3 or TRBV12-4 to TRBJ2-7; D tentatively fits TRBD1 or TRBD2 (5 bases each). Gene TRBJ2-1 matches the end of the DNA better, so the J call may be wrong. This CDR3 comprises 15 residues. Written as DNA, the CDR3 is TGTGCCAGCAGTTCGGGACCTGGGGTTTACAATGAGCAGTTCTTC. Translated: CASSSGPGVYNEQFF.

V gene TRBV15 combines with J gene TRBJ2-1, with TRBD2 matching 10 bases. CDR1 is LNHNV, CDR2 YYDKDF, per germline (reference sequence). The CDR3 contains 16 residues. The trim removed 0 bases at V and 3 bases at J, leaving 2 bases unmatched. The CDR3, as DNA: TGTGCCACCAGCAGAGAAGCGGGGGGGCTCTACAATGAGCAGTTCTTC. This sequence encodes CATSREAGGLYNEQFF. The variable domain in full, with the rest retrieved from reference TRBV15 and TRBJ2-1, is DAMVIQNPRYQVTQFGKPVTLSCSQTLNHNVMYWYQQKSSQAPKLLFHYYDKDFNNEADTPDNFQSRRPNTSFCFLDIRSPGLGDTAMYLCATSREAGGLYNEQFFGPGTRLTVL.

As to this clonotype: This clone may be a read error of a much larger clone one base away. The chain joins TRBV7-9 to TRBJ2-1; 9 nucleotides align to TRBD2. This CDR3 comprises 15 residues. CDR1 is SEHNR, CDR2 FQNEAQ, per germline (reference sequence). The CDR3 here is CASSLGLAVYDEQFF. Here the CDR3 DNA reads TGTGCCAGCAGCTTGGGACTAGCAGTCTACGATGAGCAGTTCTTC.

The CDR3 bases are TGCGCCAGCAGCTTGGCGGCAGGAAGAGGCGAGCAGTACTTC. Its translation: CASSLAAGRGEQYF. The chain joins TRBV5-1 to TRBJ2-7; D is unclear. The germline CDR1 and CDR2 sequences are SGHRS and YFSETQ. The CDR3 is 14 residues long. The germline V and J ends were trimmed by 0 bases and 6 bases, with 13 bases remaining between them.

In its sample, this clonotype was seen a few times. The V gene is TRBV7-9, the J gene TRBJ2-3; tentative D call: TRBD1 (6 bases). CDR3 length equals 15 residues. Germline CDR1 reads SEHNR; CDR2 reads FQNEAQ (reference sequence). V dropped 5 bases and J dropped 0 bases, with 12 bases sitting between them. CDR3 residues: CASSPETGSTDTQYF. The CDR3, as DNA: TGTGCCAGCAGCCCAGAGACAGGCAGCACAGATACGCAGTATTTT.

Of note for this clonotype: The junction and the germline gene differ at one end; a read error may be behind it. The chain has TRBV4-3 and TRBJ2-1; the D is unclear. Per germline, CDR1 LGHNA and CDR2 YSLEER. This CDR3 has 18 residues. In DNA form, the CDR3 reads TGCACCAGCAGCCAAGATTTGAGGCCACTGAAACTCTACAATGAGCAGTTCTTC. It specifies CTSSQDLRPLKLYNEQFF.

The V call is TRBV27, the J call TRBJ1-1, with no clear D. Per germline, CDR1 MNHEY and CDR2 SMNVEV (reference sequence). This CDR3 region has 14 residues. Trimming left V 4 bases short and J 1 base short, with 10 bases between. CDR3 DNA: TGTGCCAGCAGTTCCTGGGCGGGGAACACTGAAGCTTTCTTT. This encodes CASSSWAGNTEAFF.

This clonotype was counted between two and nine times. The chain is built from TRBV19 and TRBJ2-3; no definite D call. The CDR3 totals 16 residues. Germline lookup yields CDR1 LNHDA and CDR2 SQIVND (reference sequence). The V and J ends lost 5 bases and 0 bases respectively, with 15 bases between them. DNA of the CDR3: TGTGCCAGTAGTTCGGGTCAAACCCATAGCACAGATACGCAGTATTTT. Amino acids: CASSSGQTHSTDTQYF.

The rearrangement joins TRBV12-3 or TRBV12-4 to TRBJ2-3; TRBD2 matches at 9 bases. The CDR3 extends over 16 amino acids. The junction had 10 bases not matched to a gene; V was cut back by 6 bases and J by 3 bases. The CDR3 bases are TGTGCCAGCAGGAGACTAGCGGTTTCTAGAACAGATACGCAGTATTTT. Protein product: CASRRLAVSRTDTQYF.

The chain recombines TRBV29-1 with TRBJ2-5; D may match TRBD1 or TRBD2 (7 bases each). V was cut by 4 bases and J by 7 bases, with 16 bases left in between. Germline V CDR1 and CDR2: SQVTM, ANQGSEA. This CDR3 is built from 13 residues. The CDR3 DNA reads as TGCAGCGTTGTTGACAGGGAGGGGGGGACCCAGTACTTC. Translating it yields CSVVDREGGTQYF.

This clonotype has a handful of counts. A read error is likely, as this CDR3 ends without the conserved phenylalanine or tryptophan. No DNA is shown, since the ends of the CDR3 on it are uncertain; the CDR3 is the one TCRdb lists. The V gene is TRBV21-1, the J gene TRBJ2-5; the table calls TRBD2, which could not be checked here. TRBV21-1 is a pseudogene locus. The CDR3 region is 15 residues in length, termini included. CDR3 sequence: CASTSGRASCLGQYV.

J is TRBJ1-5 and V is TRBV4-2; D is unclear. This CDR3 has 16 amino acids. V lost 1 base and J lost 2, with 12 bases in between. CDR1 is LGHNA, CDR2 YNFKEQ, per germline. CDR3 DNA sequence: TGTGCCAGCAGCCAAGGGGGTATGGGTGGCAATCAGCCCCAGCATTTT. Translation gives CASSQGGMGGNQPQHF.

This CDR3 is CASSLNLYGRNEQFF. The CDR3 nucleotides read TGTGCCAGCAGCTTAAACCTCTATGGACGGAATGAGCAGTTCTTC. The rearrangement links TRBV9 to TRBJ2-1; D unclear. Deletions cut 4 bases from V and 7 bases from J, with 18 bases between. CDR1 and CDR2 (germline): SGDLS, YYNGEE. The length of the CDR3 is 15 residues. Complete variable domain (other parts from reference TRBV9 and TRBJ2-1): DSGVTQTPKHLITATGQRVTLRCSPRSGDLSVYWYQQSLDQGLQFLIQYYNGEERAKGNILERFSAQQFPDLHSELNLSSLELGDSALYFCASSLNLYGRNEQFFGPGTRLTVL.

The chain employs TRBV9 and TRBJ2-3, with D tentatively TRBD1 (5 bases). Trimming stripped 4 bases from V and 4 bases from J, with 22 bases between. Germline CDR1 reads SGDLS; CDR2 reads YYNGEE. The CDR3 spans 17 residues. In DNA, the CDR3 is TGTGCCAGCAGCCCCCGCAGGGTATTCACTTATGCAGATACGCAGTATTTT. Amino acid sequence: CASSPRRVFTYADTQYF. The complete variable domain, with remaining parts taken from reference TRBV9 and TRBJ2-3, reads DSGVTQTPKHLITATGQRVTLRCSPRSGDLSVYWYQQSLDQGLQFLIQYYNGEERAKGNILERFSAQQFPDLHSELNLSSLELGDSALYFCASSPRRVFTYADTQYFGPGTRLTVL.

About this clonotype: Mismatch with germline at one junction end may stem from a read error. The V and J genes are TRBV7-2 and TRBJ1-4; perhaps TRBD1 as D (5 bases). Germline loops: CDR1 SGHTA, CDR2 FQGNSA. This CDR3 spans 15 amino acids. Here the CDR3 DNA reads TGTGCCAGCAGCTTTGACAGCGCAACCAATGAAAAACTGTTTTTT. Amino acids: CASSFDSATNEKLFF.

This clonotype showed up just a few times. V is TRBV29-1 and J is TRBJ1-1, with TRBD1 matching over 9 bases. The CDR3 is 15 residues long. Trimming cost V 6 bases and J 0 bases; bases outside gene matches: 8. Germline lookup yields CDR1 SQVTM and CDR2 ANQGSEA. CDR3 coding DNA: TGCAGCGTGATGGGACAGGGATTAGTGAACACTGAAGCTTTCTTT. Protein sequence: CSVMGQGLVNTEAFF.